This entry lists 24 T cell receptor beta chains sequenced from one sample in a study of response to subunit inactivated influenza vaccine. TCRdb fed the RT-PCR reads into MiXCR, producing one record per CDR3 protein. The table lists about 780,000 distinct CDR3 sequences, less than 20% of them singletons. The starting material was PBMCs from blood, obtained 5 days after vaccination. Receptor source: a man aged 45 to 65 who received an inactivated influenza vaccine.

The rearrangement links TRBV20-1 to TRBJ2-7; unclear D gene. The V gene lost 5 bases and the J gene lost 2 bases, with 13 bases spanning the gap. Germline assignment: CDR1 DFQATT and CDR2 SNEGSKA (reference sequence). This CDR3 contains 13 residues. The CDR3 DNA sequence: TGCAGTGCTTCGGACGAGAAAGCCTACGAGCAGTACTTC. Translated: CSASDEKAYEQYF.

The table lists this clonotype with a few counts. The V call is TRBV5-1, the J call TRBJ2-3; 13 bases are a match to TRBD2. The CDR3 sequence is 15 residues long. V gave up 3 bases and J gave up 5 bases; unmatched junction bases: 3. Looked up from germline, CDR1 is SGHRS and CDR2 is YFSETQ. The CDR3 DNA is TGCGCCAGCAGCTCTTGGACTAGCGGGGGAGATACGCAGTATTTT. Encoded protein: CASSSWTSGGDTQYF.

The chain combines TRBV7-9 with TRBJ2-7; the match to TRBD1 covers 7 bases. V shed 4 bases and J 2 bases; nucleotides not matched to a gene: 2. This CDR3 region has 13 residues. CDR1 and CDR2 (germline): SEHNR, FQNEAQ (reference sequence). The DNA for the CDR3 is TGTGCCAGCAGCTGGGGACAGACCTACGAGCAGTACTTC. This encodes CASSWGQTYEQYF.

In this sample, this clonotype turned up a few times. V usage is TRBV5-1 and J usage is TRBJ1-5, with 8 bases aligning to TRBD1. The V segment lost 4 bases and the J segment 4 bases; nucleotides outside the gene matches: 4. The CDR3 consists of 14 residues. Germline CDR1 reads SGHRS; CDR2 reads YFSETQ. CDR3 coding DNA: TGCGCCAGCAGCAAGACAGGGGAAAATCAGCCCCAGCATTTT. It yields the protein CASSKTGENQPQHF.

The J gene is TRBJ1-2, the V gene TRBV3-1, with D possibly being TRBD1 (6 bases). Germline V gene sequence: CDR1 LGHDT, CDR2 YNNKEL (reference sequence). V dropped 2 bases and J dropped 4 bases, with 11 bases sitting between them. This CDR3 has 14 amino acids. Here the CDR3 DNA reads TGTGCCAGCAGCCAATGGGACACCTCCTATGGCTACACCTTC. Protein product: CASSQWDTSYGYTF.

The chain is built from TRBV6-1 and TRBJ1-5; D unclear. Germline CDR1 MNHNS, CDR2 SASEGT. Deletions cut 6 bases from V and 3 bases from J, with 12 bases between. The CDR3 runs 14 residues. CDR3 residues: CASRHNGFNQPQHF. The CDR3 region has the DNA TGTGCCAGCAGGCATAACGGATTCAATCAGCCCCAGCATTTT.

This clonotype was observed a few times. The CDR3 nucleotides read TGTGCCATCAGTGGGACGGGACAGGCAAGAGGCACCGGGGAGCTGTTTTTT. Translation gives CAISGTGQARGTGELFF. The chain combines TRBV10-3 with TRBJ2-2, with TRBD1 identical over 8 bases. Per the germline V gene, CDR1 is ENHRY and CDR2 is SYGVKD. This CDR3 is 17 amino acids long. Unmatched junction bases numbered 11, after V lost 4 bases and J lost 4 bases.

This clonotype has a handful of counts. The gene calls are TRBV7-2 and TRBJ1-6; D call uncertain. Trimming took 3 bases from V and 7 from J, leaving 10 bases between them. This CDR3 is 14 amino acids long. Per germline, CDR1 SGHTA and CDR2 FQGNSA. This chain's CDR3 is CASSLVNRNSPLHF. The CDR3 DNA is TGTGCCAGCAGCTTGGTCAATAGGAATTCACCCCTCCACTTT. The full variable domain, rest sourced from reference TRBV7-2 and TRBJ1-6, is GAGVSQSPSNKVTEKGKDVELRCDPISGHTALYWYRQSLGQGLEFLIYFQGNSAPDKSGLPSDRFSAERTGGSVSTLTIQRTQQEDSAVYLCASSLVNRNSPLHFGNGTRLTVT.

This clonotype came up many times. The chain links TRBV12-3 or TRBV12-4 to TRBJ2-7; D is unresolved. V was trimmed by 5 bases and J by 1 base, leaving 3 bases between them. The CDR3 has 11 residues. The CDR3 loop is CASSKSYEQYF. DNA for the CDR3: TGTGCCAGCAGTAAATCCTACGAGCAGTACTTC.

This chain joins TRBV12-3 or TRBV12-4 and TRBJ1-3; D remains unclear. The V end lost 2 bases, the J end lost 4 bases, and 12 bases lay between the germline ends. This CDR3 has 15 residues. The chain's CDR3 is CASSLLQLSGNTIYF. In nucleotides, the CDR3 is TGTGCCAGCAGTTTACTCCAGCTTTCGGGAAACACCATATATTTT.

This clonotype was observed a few times. The rearrangement joins TRBV6-5 to TRBJ2-1; TRBD1 matches 7 bases. This CDR3 comprises 15 residues. The junction had 4 bases not matched to a gene; V was cut back by 1 base and J by 4 bases. Germline-derived CDR1 and CDR2 are MNHEY and SVGAGI. DNA of the CDR3: TGTGCCAGCAGTTACTACAGGGGCCAATACAATGAGCAGTTCTTC. Protein product: CASSYYRGQYNEQFF.

The chain joins TRBV11-3 to TRBJ2-7; D is undetermined. Per the germline V gene, CDR1 is SGHNT and CDR2 is YENEEA. The V and J ends lost 0 bases and 1 base respectively, with 7 bases between them. The CDR3 covers 14 residues. The CDR3 nucleotides are TGTGCCAGCAGCTTAGAACAGTTTTCCTACGAGCAGTACTTC. This sequence encodes CASSLEQFSYEQYF. Looking up the rest from reference TRBV11-3 and TRBJ2-7 gives the full variable domain: EAGVVQSPRYKIIEKKQPVAFWCNPISGHNTLYWYLQNLGQGPELLIRYENEEAVDDSQLPKDRFSAERLKGVDSTLKIQPAELGDSAVYLCASSLEQFSYEQYFGPGTRLTVT.

This clonotype has more than one count but fewer than ten. The V gene is TRBV7-3, the J gene TRBJ2-7, with D uncertain. The CDR3 totals 13 residues. The V gene lost 5 bases and the J gene lost 6 bases, with 14 bases spanning the gap. Germline V gene sequence: CDR1 SGHTA, CDR2 FQGTGA. CDR3 sequence (DNA): TGTGCCAGCAGCAGGACCACAGTGAGCGAGCAGTACTTC. Translation gives CASSRTTVSEQYF.

The chain links TRBV5-1 to TRBJ2-2; 13 nucleotides match TRBD2. The CDR3 is made up of 15 amino acids. The V segment lost 4 bases and the J segment 7 bases; nucleotides outside the gene matches: 4. In germline, CDR1 is SGHRS, CDR2 YFSETQ. Here the CDR3 DNA reads TGCGCCAGCAGCAATCGGACTAGCGGGAGCGGGGAGCTGTTTTTT. Translation gives CASSNRTSGSGELFF.

In this sample, this clonotype turned up many times. The chain joins TRBV10-3 to TRBJ2-3; D is ambiguous. CDR1 ENHRY and CDR2 SYGVKD come from the germline V gene. Trimming shortened V by 3 bases and J by 2 bases, and 9 bases separated the two germline ends. This CDR3 spans 14 amino acids. The CDR3 sequence is CAISESTPTDTQYF. CDR3 bases: TGTGCCATCAGTGAAAGTACGCCCACAGATACGCAGTATTTT.

Only a few counts were recorded for this clonotype. The rearrangement links TRBV7-3 to TRBJ2-7; D may correspond to TRBD1 or TRBD2 (5 bases each). The CDR3 is made up of 13 amino acids. The V end lost 5 bases, the J end lost 3 bases, and 11 bases lay between the germline ends. Looked up from germline, CDR1 is SGHTA and CDR2 is FQGTGA. The DNA of the CDR3 is TGTGCCAGCAGCAACCGGGACGGCTACGAGCAGTACTTC. Translating gives CASSNRDGYEQYF.

This clonotype was recorded at least ten times. The J gene is TRBJ1-1, the V gene TRBV5-1; 10 nucleotides align to TRBD1. This CDR3 has 16 residues. CDR1 and CDR2 from the germline V gene are SGHRS and YFSETQ. V gave up 2 bases and J gave up 5 bases; unmatched junction bases: 9. CDR3 residues: CASSFLPGQGRTEAFF. The CDR3 DNA reads as TGCGCCAGCAGCTTCCTACCGGGACAGGGGAGGACTGAAGCTTTCTTT.

The chain is built from TRBV6-5 and TRBJ2-7, with D possibly TRBD2 on 6 matching bases. The CDR3 is 17 residues long. The germline V and J ends were trimmed by 2 bases and 4 bases, with 21 bases remaining between them. From germline, CDR1 is MNHEY and CDR2 SVGAGI. DNA for the CDR3: TGTGCCAGCAGTTACGGTTCCGGGACTCATCGCTCTTACGAGCAGTACTTC. It specifies CASSYGSGTHRSYEQYF.

The rearrangement links TRBV7-8 to TRBJ2-1; D is uncertain. V was cut by 7 bases and J by 7 bases, with 17 bases left in between. The germline gives CDR1 SGHVS, CDR2 FQNEAQ. The CDR3 has 14 residues. This chain's CDR3 is CASIPGSLGNEQFF. The CDR3 DNA follows: TGTGCCAGCATCCCCGGGTCCCTAGGGAATGAGCAGTTCTTC.

The J gene is TRBJ2-5, the V gene TRBV7-2; possibly TRBD1 or TRBD2 for D (5 bases each). V gave up 5 bases and J gave up 1 base, with 14 bases separating them. The CDR3 extends over 15 amino acids. Germline CDR1 is SGHTA and CDR2 is FQGNSA. The CDR3 region is CASSVSRGPQETQYF. The CDR3, as DNA: TGTGCCAGCAGCGTATCTCGGGGCCCCCAAGAGACCCAGTACTTC.

In its sample, this clonotype was seen a few times. J is TRBJ2-7 and V is TRBV7-2; weak D call: TRBD2 (5 bases). The CDR3 sequence is 13 residues long. Trimming took 7 bases from V and 1 from J, leaving 11 bases between them. In germline, CDR1 is SGHTA, CDR2 FQGNSA. CDR3 in DNA: TGTGCCAGCACCCCGAGGGTTTCCTACGAGCAGTACTTC. Encoded protein: CASTPRVSYEQYF.

V is TRBV20-1 and J is TRBJ2-7; 7 nucleotides line up with TRBD1. The CDR3 is 14 residues long. With 6 bases clipped from V and 2 bases from J, the junction kept 10 bases outside the gene matches. In germline, CDR1 is DFQATT, CDR2 SNEGSKA (reference sequence). As DNA, the CDR3 is TGCAGTGCCCTCGGGACAGACGATGCCTACGAGCAGTACTTC. Residues: CSALGTDDAYEQYF.

The rearrangement links TRBV10-3 to TRBJ2-5; D perhaps matches TRBD1 (7 bases). The CDR3 spans 14 residues. V lost 6 bases and J 3 bases, leaving 14 bases between the germline ends. Germline V CDR1 and CDR2: ENHRY, SYGVKD. This CDR3 reads CAISPGGKKETQYF. The CDR3 coding sequence is TGTGCCATCAGCCCAGGGGGGAAAAAAGAGACCCAGTACTTC.

This clonotype was picked up a small number of times. The rearrangement joins TRBV12-3 or TRBV12-4 to TRBJ1-5; tentative D call: TRBD1 (5 bases). The V and J ends lost 6 bases and 2 bases respectively, with 14 bases between them. The CDR3 loop spans 15 amino acids. The CDR3 protein is CASRGGGTGNQPQHF. The CDR3 DNA reads as TGTGCCAGCAGGGGGGGAGGGACCGGCAATCAGCCCCAGCATTTT.